This passage covers 26 T cell receptor beta chains from one sample sequenced in a study of shared clonotypes between healthy human individuals. Some clones are missing from TCRdb's copy, which holds only in-frame ones; the method was immunoSEQ multiplex PCR. Seen here are under 700,000 clones, about 95% observed once, and the top ten hold about 0.11%. Cells designated naive CD8 were CD45RO-negative and were positively selected for CCR7, with terminally differentiated effector memory CD45RA+ cells excluded. The source material was naive CD8+ T cells sorted from blood. These receptors were taken from a young woman in good health.

This clone appeared a single time. This sequence joins TRBV9 and TRBJ2-1, with 8 bases that match TRBD2. Germline values: CDR1 SGDLS, CDR2 YYNGEE. The CDR3 consists of 18 residues. Germline trimming cut 0 bases from V and 5 bases from J; bases unmatched to any gene: 13. The CDR3 loop is CASSVDPLAGNGDNEQFF. The DNA of the CDR3 is TGTGCCAGCAGCGTAGATCCTCTAGCGGGTAATGGGGACAATGAGCAGTTCTTC. The full variable domain, in which reference TRBV9 and TRBJ2-1 provide the parts outside the CDR3, is DSGVTQTPKHLITATGQRVTLRCSPRSGDLSVYWYQQSLDQGLQFLIQYYNGEERAKGNILERFSAQQFPDLHSELNLSSLELGDSALYFCASSVDPLAGNGDNEQFFGPGTRLTVL.

The genes are TRBV27 and TRBJ1-4; D may be TRBD1 (5 bases). The V gene's germline CDR1 is MNHEY and CDR2 SMNVEV (reference sequence). Between the trimmed V and J ends, which lost 2 bases and 2 bases, there was a span of 9 bases. The CDR3 runs to 15 residues. The CDR3 reads CASSLIPGTNEKLFF. The CDR3 region has the DNA TGTGCCAGCAGTTTAATCCCAGGGACTAATGAAAAACTGTTTTTT.

The chain couples TRBV28 to TRBJ2-3; D is ambiguous. The CDR3 spans 13 residues. The germline V gene encodes CDR1 MDHEN and CDR2 SYDVKM. The V gene lost 1 base and the J gene lost 3 bases, with 5 bases spanning the gap. The CDR3 DNA follows: TGTGCCAGCAGTTTATATCGGACAGATACGCAGTATTTT. Its translation is CASSLYRTDTQYF.

The table lists this clone with a count of one. The V and J genes are TRBV11-2 and TRBJ2-7; 9 bases agree with TRBD1. After removal of 1 base from V and 4 bases from J, the junction contained 8 bases not matched to a gene. The CDR3 is made up of 16 amino acids. Germline V lookup: CDR1 SGHAT, CDR2 FQNNGV. CDR3 protein: CASSLGAGDRVYEQYF. The CDR3 DNA sequence: TGTGCCAGCAGCTTAGGCGCTGGGGACAGGGTATACGAGCAGTACTTC. The variable domain in full, with the rest retrieved from reference TRBV11-2 and TRBJ2-7, is EAGVAQSPRYKIIEKRQSVAFWCNPISGHATLYWYQQILGQGPKLLIQFQNNGVVDDSQLPKDRFSAERLKGVDSTLKIQPAKLEDSAVYLCASSLGAGDRVYEQYFGPGTRLTVT.

The V and J genes are TRBV18 and TRBJ2-1; a weak D match, TRBD1 (5 bases). CDR1 and CDR2 from the germline V gene are KGHSH and LQKENI. Trimming stripped 4 bases from V and 4 bases from J, with 14 bases between. There are 15 residues in the CDR3. The CDR3 reads CASSRSVTGYNEQFF. The CDR3 DNA is TGTGCCAGCTCACGTTCGGTTACAGGTTACAATGAGCAGTTCTTC.

The chain has TRBV27 and TRBJ2-7, with TRBD2 matching over 7 bases. The germline CDR1 and CDR2 sequences are MNHEY and SMNVEV (reference sequence). J lost 2 bases, V lost 4 bases, and 11 bases had no gene match. There are 16 residues in the CDR3. CDR3 residues: CASSWSGTTFTYEQYF. DNA of the CDR3: TGTGCCAGCAGTTGGTCCGGGACTACCTTCACCTACGAGCAGTACTTC.

This clone appeared a single time. J is TRBJ2-7 and V is TRBV2; unclear D gene. Germline CDR1 and CDR2: SNHLY and FYNNEI. V dropped 6 bases and J dropped 2 bases, with 5 bases sitting between them. This CDR3 region has 11 residues. DNA for the CDR3: TGTGCCAGCAGCCCGCCCTACGAGCAGTACTTC. It yields the protein CASSPPYEQYF.

J is TRBJ2-7 and V is TRBV5-1; perhaps TRBD1 as D (6 bases). Trimming cost V 0 bases and J 4 bases, with 8 bases left between them. In germline, CDR1 is SGHRS, CDR2 YFSETQ. CDR3 size: 13 residues. The CDR3 sequence: CASSLDDRYEQYF. In DNA, the CDR3 is TGCGCCAGCAGCTTGGACGACAGGTACGAGCAGTACTTC. Variable domain in full (rest from reference TRBV5-1 and TRBJ2-7): KAGVTQTPRYLIKTRGQQVTLSCSPISGHRSVSWYQQTPGQGLQFLFEYFSETQRNKGNFPGRFSGRQFSNSRSEMNVSTLELGDSALYLCASSLDDRYEQYFGPGTRLTVT.

The J gene is TRBJ2-5, the V gene TRBV7-9, with TRBD2 matching 7 bases. TRBJ2-7 explains the end of the DNA better; the J call may be wrong. This CDR3 is built from 14 residues. Per the germline V gene, CDR1 is SEHNR and CDR2 is FQNEAQ (reference sequence). The CDR3 DNA sequence: TGTGCCAGCAGCGCCGGGGCGGGGGCCTACGAGCAGTACTTC. Its translation: CASSAGAGAYEQYF.

This clone showed up just once. The chain uses TRBV6-1 and TRBJ1-2; D uncertain. The V gene's germline CDR1 is MNHNS and CDR2 SASEGT. This CDR3 comprises 15 residues. Trimming took off 0 bases at V and 1 base at J, with 9 bases between the two ends. The CDR3 sequence: CASSEAGGSNYGYTF. DNA for the CDR3: TGTGCCAGCAGTGAAGCAGGCGGCAGTAACTATGGCTACACCTTC.

The chain is built from TRBV27 and TRBJ1-2, with 12 bases aligning to TRBD1. CDR3 size: 16 residues. V shed 2 bases and J 6 bases; nucleotides not matched to a gene: 7. The V gene's germline CDR1 is MNHEY and CDR2 SMNVEV (reference sequence). The CDR3: CASSLTPGQGANGYTF. In nucleotides, the CDR3 is TGTGCCAGCAGTTTAACTCCGGGACAGGGGGCGAATGGCTACACCTTC.

A single count supports this clone. This chain joins TRBV6-6 and TRBJ2-1; 7 bases map to TRBD2. This CDR3 region has 14 residues. Germline V CDR1 and CDR2: MNHNY, SVGAGI (reference sequence). V shed 4 bases, J shed 5 bases, and the junction held 5 bases outside the gene matches. The CDR3 DNA is TGTGCCAGCAGTTTGTCGGGAGGACACAATGAGCAGTTCTTC. This encodes CASSLSGGHNEQFF.

V is TRBV10-3 and J is TRBJ1-4, with D hard to call. CDR3 size: 12 residues. The V end lost 0 bases, the J end lost 8 bases, and 4 bases lay between the germline ends. Germline CDR1 and CDR2: ENHRY and SYGVKD. CDR3 protein: CAISESTEKLFF. The CDR3 coding sequence is TGTGCCATCAGTGAGTCTACGGAAAAACTGTTTTTT.

CDR3 bases: TGTGCCAGCAGCTTAACTAGCGGAATACAAGAGACCCAGTACTTC. Protein product: CASSLTSGIQETQYF. The rearrangement uses TRBV11-2 and TRBJ2-5; 8 bases line up with TRBD2. V shed 2 bases and J 2 bases; nucleotides not matched to a gene: 4. The CDR3 length is 15 residues. Per germline, CDR1 SGHAT and CDR2 FQNNGV.

Concerning this clone: Other DNA sequences from this sample encode an identical CDR3 as well. The chain recombines TRBV18 with TRBJ2-7; 7 positions agree with TRBD1. Unmatched junction bases numbered 1, after V lost 3 bases and J lost 2 bases. Germline values: CDR1 KGHSH, CDR2 LQKENI. The CDR3 runs 13 residues. The chain's CDR3 is CASSPGTAYEQYF. CDR3 sequence (DNA): TGTGCCAGCTCACCTGGGACAGCCTACGAGCAGTACTTC.

This clone was seen once. The chain carries TRBV5-6 and TRBJ2-2; 9 bases fit TRBD2. The J segment lost 1 base and the V segment lost 4 bases, leaving 5 bases of the junction unmatched. Germline values: CDR1 SGHDT, CDR2 YYEEEE. The CDR3 has 16 residues. The CDR3 DNA reads as TGTGCCAGCAGCCCCGCGACTAGCGGGAACACCGGGGAGCTGTTTTTT. Its protein product is CASSPATSGNTGELFF.

The chain uses TRBV5-1 and TRBJ2-7, with 8 bases identical to TRBD1. The length of the CDR3 is 15 residues. Trimming removed 1 base from V and 7 bases from J; junction bases left unmatched: 10. Per the germline V gene, CDR1 is SGHRS and CDR2 is YFSETQ. CDR3 sequence: CASSLWAGGSGEQYF. The CDR3 DNA sequence: TGCGCCAGCAGCTTGTGGGCAGGGGGCTCTGGGGAGCAGTACTTC. The entire variable domain, with the rest obtained from reference TRBV5-1 and TRBJ2-7, is as follows: KAGVTQTPRYLIKTRGQQVTLSCSPISGHRSVSWYQQTPGQGLQFLFEYFSETQRNKGNFPGRFSGRQFSNSRSEMNVSTLELGDSALYLCASSLWAGGSGEQYFGPGTRLTVT.

The chain links TRBV29-1 to TRBJ2-1; the match to TRBD1 covers 8 bases. J was trimmed by 3 bases and V by 4 bases; bases with no gene match: 8. This CDR3 is built from 15 residues. CDR1 is SQVTM and CDR2 is ANQGSEA in the germline V gene. The CDR3 region is CSVVGDRRSYNEQFF. CDR3 bases: TGCAGCGTTGTAGGGGACAGGCGTAGCTACAATGAGCAGTTCTTC.

This sequence joins TRBV25-1 and TRBJ1-1; no definite D call. The V end lost 2 bases, the J end lost 6 bases, and 16 bases lay between the germline ends. The CDR3 sequence is 15 residues long. Germline V lookup: CDR1 MGHDK, CDR2 SYGVNS. The DNA for the CDR3 is TGTGCCAGCAGTGAAGCCCTCGACCCTTCGGCTGAAGCTTTCTTT. Encoded protein: CASSEALDPSAEAFF.

J is TRBJ2-3 and V is TRBV10-1; 8 bases are shared with TRBD1. The CDR3 is 17 amino acids. Germline trimming cut 2 bases from V and 2 bases from J; bases unmatched to any gene: 9. Germline-derived CDR1 and CDR2 are WNHNN and SYGVQD (reference sequence). Here the CDR3 reads CASSERLGTGDTDTQYF. CDR3 nucleotides: TGCGCCAGCAGTGAGCGCCTCGGGACAGGAGACACAGATACGCAGTATTTT.

This chain joins TRBV7-7 and TRBJ2-1; 8 bases line up with TRBD2. The CDR3 totals 17 residues. In germline, CDR1 is SSHAT, CDR2 FNYEAQ (reference sequence). The junction had 6 bases not matched to a gene; V was cut back by 2 bases and J by 0 bases. CDR3 region: CASSLRPSGPSYNEQFF. The CDR3 DNA sequence: TGTGCCAGCAGCTTAAGGCCTAGCGGGCCCTCCTACAATGAGCAGTTCTTC.

This chain links TRBV28 with TRBJ2-3; tentative D call: TRBD2 (5 bases). CDR1 is MDHEN and CDR2 is SYDVKM in the germline V gene. This CDR3 contains 15 residues. Deletions cut 6 bases from V and 0 bases from J, with 13 bases between. CDR3 bases: TGTGCCAGCAGCCTCTCCGAGGGAAGCACAGATACGCAGTATTTT. This codes for CASSLSEGSTDTQYF.

The chain joins TRBV7-8 to TRBJ1-4; D is unclear. CDR1 SGHVS and CDR2 FQNEAQ come from the germline V gene. V dropped 2 bases and J dropped 11 bases, with 6 bases sitting between them. The CDR3 is 11 residues long. The CDR3: CASSLRGKLFF. In DNA, the CDR3 is TGTGCCAGCAGCTTACGTGGGAAACTGTTTTTT.

V usage is TRBV2 and J usage is TRBJ2-7; D perhaps matches TRBD2 (5 bases). Germline values: CDR1 SNHLY, CDR2 FYNNEI. The CDR3 loop spans 14 amino acids. Between the trimmed V and J ends, which lost 5 bases and 3 bases, there was a span of 14 bases. CDR3 coding DNA: TGTGCCAGCAGTTCAGGACTGGAGGACTACGAGCAGTACTTC. Amino acids: CASSSGLEDYEQYF.

J is TRBJ2-5 and V is TRBV28; D not resolved. Near its end, the DNA agrees better with TRBJ2-7, so the J call may be wrong. In germline, CDR1 is MDHEN, CDR2 SYDVKM. CDR3 length: 15 residues. The CDR3 region has the DNA TGTGCCAGCAGTTTAAAAAGTGACCCAACCTACGAGCAGTACTTC. It translates to CASSLKSDPTYEQYF.

The chain recombines TRBV1 with TRBJ1-1; the table's TRBD1 call for D was not verified on the DNA. TRBV1 is deemed a pseudogene. The CDR3 contains 17 residues. The CDR3 sequence: CTSSQHPGQGLNTEAFF. CDR3 coding DNA: TGCACCAGCAGCCAGCATCCGGGACAGGGTTTGAACACTGAAGCTTTCTTT.